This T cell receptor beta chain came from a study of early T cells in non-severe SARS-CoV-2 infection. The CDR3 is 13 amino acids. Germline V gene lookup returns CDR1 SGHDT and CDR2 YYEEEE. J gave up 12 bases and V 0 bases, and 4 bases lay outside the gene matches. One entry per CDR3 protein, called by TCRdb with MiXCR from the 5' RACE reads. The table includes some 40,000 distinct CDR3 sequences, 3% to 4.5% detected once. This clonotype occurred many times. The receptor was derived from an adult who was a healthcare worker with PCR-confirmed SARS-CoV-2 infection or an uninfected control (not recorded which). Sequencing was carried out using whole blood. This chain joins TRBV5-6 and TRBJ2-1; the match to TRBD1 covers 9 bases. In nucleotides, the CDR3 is TGTGCCAGCAGCTTGGACGAGACAGGGGGGCAGTTCTTC. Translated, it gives CASSLDETGGQFF.